This T cell receptor beta chain was captured in a study of breast tumors, draining lymph nodes, adjacent tissues. Study conclusions and caveats: Findings are consistent with lymph node origin and intratumoral expansion of most tumor T cells. That most tumor T cells come from lymph nodes remained unproven. Compared with lymph nodes, tumors were less diverse; compared with nontumor tissue, more. Compared with basal-like, luminal-like tumors shared significantly more repertoire with nontumor tissue.

This clonotype was seen a few times. As yet, its antigen is unknown. The junction and the germline gene differ at one end; a read error may be behind it. The CDR3 runs 15 residues. The germline V gene has CDR1 LNHDA and CDR2 SQIVND (reference sequence). The lymph nodes were axillary draining lymph nodes from breast cancer patients. TCRdb re-analysed the multiplex PCR reads in MiXCR, keeping a single row per CDR3 protein. This sample has tens of thousands of distinct CDR3 sequences, with approximately 19% found just once. Material for sequencing was axillary lymph node tissue. The chain links TRBV19 to TRBJ2-2, with 8 bases that match TRBD2. This clonotype originated in a female donor with breast cancer. Some clones in this sample may be carry-over from other donors' samples. The CDR3 reads CASTGGAANTEELFF. The CDR3 DNA reads TGTGCCAGTACGGGAGGGGCCGCGAACACCGAGGAGCTGTTTTTT.